This T cell receptor (beta chain) is drawn from a study of T cell responses to AZD1222 COVID-19 vaccine. Between the trimmed V and J ends, which lost 2 bases and 8 bases, there was a span of 13 bases. Germline CDR1 is SGHTA and CDR2 is FQGNSA. The CDR3 is made up of 15 amino acids. A remark on this clone: Its antigen remains unknown.

Points from the study as a whole: The sample set comprised mostly white British donors with more females, and clonal diversity was possibly underestimated.

Measured with immunoSEQ multiplex PCR; TCRdb has only the in-frame clones, and not every one. The sample lists 90,000 to 120,000 clones, 80% to 90% occurring once. The origin of this receptor is an adult in good health. V gene TRBV7-2 combines with J gene TRBJ1-6; unclear D gene. Sequences were derived from peripheral blood, sampled on day 0 of AZD1222 vaccination. For the CDR3, the DNA is TGTGCCAGCAGCTTATTTTATGGCAGCTATTCACCCCTCCACTTT. It specifies CASSLFYGSYSPLHF.